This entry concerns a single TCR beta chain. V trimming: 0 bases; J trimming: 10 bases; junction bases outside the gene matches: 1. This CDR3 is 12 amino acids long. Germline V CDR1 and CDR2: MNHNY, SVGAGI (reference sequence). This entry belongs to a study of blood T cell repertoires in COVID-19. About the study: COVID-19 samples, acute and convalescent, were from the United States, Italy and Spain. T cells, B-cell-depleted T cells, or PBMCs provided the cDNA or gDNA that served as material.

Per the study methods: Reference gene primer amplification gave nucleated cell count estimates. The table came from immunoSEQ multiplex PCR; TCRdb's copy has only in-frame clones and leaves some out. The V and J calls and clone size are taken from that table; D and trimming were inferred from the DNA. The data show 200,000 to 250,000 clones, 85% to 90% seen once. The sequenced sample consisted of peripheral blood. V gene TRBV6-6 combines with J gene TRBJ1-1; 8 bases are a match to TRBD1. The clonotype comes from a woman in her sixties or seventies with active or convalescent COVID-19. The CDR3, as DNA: TGTGCCAGCAGTTACTCAGGACAGGGAGCTTTCTTT. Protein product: CASSYSGQGAFF.